The rows below give T cell receptor beta chains drawn from one sample of a study of blood T cell repertoires in COVID-19. Data came from immunoSEQ multiplex PCR; TCRdb stores just in-frame clones and leaves some out. The table records 85,000 to 95,000 clones, about three quarters of them present only once. Material: peripheral blood. These receptors were obtained from a man in his 70s with acute or convalescent COVID-19. Both conserved end residues are part of each CDR3. Fields, in order: CDR3 DNA, CDR3 protein, clone size, V gene, J gene, D gene. D genes are given only for firm matches. Clone size appears in some rows only: once, few, many, or a class for an expanded clone.

cdr3_nt: TGTGCCAGCAGCCAAAGGTCAGGGGGCGGGGGATTTTATGAGCAGTTCTTC
cdr3_aa: CASSQRSGGGGFYEQFF
clone_size: NA
v_call: TRBV3-1/TRBV3-2
j_call: TRBJ2-1
d_call: NA

cdr3_nt: TGTGCCAGCAGTTTATTTACAGGGGGCGAACACTATGGCTACACCTTC
cdr3_aa: CASSLFTGGEHYGYTF
clone_size: NA
v_call: TRBV27
j_call: TRBJ1-2
d_call: TRBD1

cdr3_nt: TGTGCCAGCAGCCAATGGCAGGTCCAGAACACTGAAGCTTTCTTT
cdr3_aa: CASSQWQVQNTEAFF
clone_size: few
v_call: TRBV16
j_call: TRBJ1-1
d_call: NA

cdr3_nt: TGTGCCAGCAGTGAACGGGGCGTGGGGGCCACTGAAGCTTTCTTT
cdr3_aa: CASSERGVGATEAFF
clone_size: NA
v_call: TRBV25-1
j_call: TRBJ1-1
d_call: NA

cdr3_nt: TGTGCCAGCAGCCCAACCGGGGGGGCGGCAGGAGAGACCCAGTACTTC
cdr3_aa: CASSPTGGAAGETQYF
clone_size: NA
v_call: TRBV7-3
j_call: TRBJ2-5
d_call: TRBD2

cdr3_nt: TGTGCCACCAGTGATTCAACAGGGGGTTTGGTTGGCTACACCTTC
cdr3_aa: CATSDSTGGLVGYTF
clone_size: few
v_call: TRBV24-1
j_call: TRBJ1-2
d_call: TRBD1

cdr3_nt: TGTGCCACCAGTGACCGGGACAGGCCCTTCACAGATACGCAGTATTTT
cdr3_aa: CATSDRDRPFTDTQYF
clone_size: NA
v_call: TRBV24-1
j_call: TRBJ2-3
d_call: TRBD1

cdr3_nt: TGCGCCAGCAGCCAAGATCCTGACCCCCAGGCTTCACCCCTCCACTTT
cdr3_aa: CASSQDPDPQASPLHF
clone_size: NA
v_call: TRBV4-1
j_call: TRBJ1-6
d_call: NA

cdr3_nt: TGCGCCAGCAGCCACCTACAGCTTAGGAAACAGCCCCAGCATTTT
cdr3_aa: CASSHLQLRKQPQHF
clone_size: NA
v_call: TRBV10-1
j_call: TRBJ1-5
d_call: NA

cdr3_nt: TGCAGCGCCGAAGGACAGACTAACTATGGCTACACCTTC
cdr3_aa: CSAEGQTNYGYTF
clone_size: NA
v_call: TRBV29-1
j_call: TRBJ1-2
d_call: NA

cdr3_nt: TGTGCCAGCAGCGCCCACCGGGGACAGGGGGCAGGGGAGCAGTACTTC
cdr3_aa: CASSAHRGQGAGEQYF
clone_size: once
v_call: TRBV9
j_call: TRBJ2-7
d_call: TRBD1

cdr3_nt: TGCGCCAGCAGCCCTCGACAGGGCACGGACACCGGGGAGCTGTTTTTT
cdr3_aa: CASSPRQGTDTGELFF
clone_size: NA
v_call: TRBV5-1
j_call: TRBJ2-2
d_call: TRBD1

cdr3_nt: TGCAGCGTAGACTACCGGGACAGGGGCCAAGAGACCCAGTACTTC
cdr3_aa: CSVDYRDRGQETQYF
clone_size: NA
v_call: TRBV29-1
j_call: TRBJ2-5
d_call: TRBD1

cdr3_nt: TGTGCCAGTAGTCTCTCCCGACAGGGGGGCTATGGCTACACCTTC
cdr3_aa: CASSLSRQGGYGYTF
clone_size: NA
v_call: TRBV19
j_call: TRBJ1-2
d_call: TRBD1

cdr3_nt: TGTGCCACCTCCGGGACAGGCTCTGGGGCCAACGTCCTGACTTTC
cdr3_aa: CATSGTGSGANVLTF
clone_size: NA
v_call: TRBV19
j_call: TRBJ2-6
d_call: TRBD1

cdr3_nt: TGTGCCAGCAGCACCAACAGGGCTCAGCCCCAGCATTTT
cdr3_aa: CASSTNRAQPQHF
clone_size: NA
v_call: TRBV5-4
j_call: TRBJ1-5
d_call: NA

cdr3_nt: TGTGCCAGCAGTTTTGCGGTCAGCGGGAGTCGATCCCCCGGGGAGCTGTTTTTT
cdr3_aa: CASSFAVSGSRSPGELFF
clone_size: NA
v_call: TRBV28
j_call: TRBJ2-2
d_call: TRBD2

cdr3_nt: TGTGCCAGCAGCCCCCCTGGCAGCCAAGAGACCCAGTACTTC
cdr3_aa: CASSPPGSQETQYF
clone_size: NA
v_call: TRBV7-9
j_call: TRBJ2-5
d_call: NA

cdr3_nt: TGCAGCGTTGAGGTCGGCCACGGGGGGCACAATGAGCAGTTCTTC
cdr3_aa: CSVEVGHGGHNEQFF
clone_size: NA
v_call: TRBV29-1
j_call: TRBJ2-1
d_call: NA

cdr3_nt: TGTGCCAGCAGCTTATCACGAGACAGGGTGAATCAGCCCCAGCATTTT
cdr3_aa: CASSLSRDRVNQPQHF
clone_size: many
v_call: TRBV7-2
j_call: TRBJ1-5
d_call: TRBD1

cdr3_nt: TGCGCCAGCGGACTCAACACCGGGGAGCTGTTTTTT
cdr3_aa: CASGLNTGELFF
clone_size: large
v_call: TRBV10-1
j_call: TRBJ2-2
d_call: NA

cdr3_nt: TGTGCCAGCAGCTTGGCAATAGAACACATTCAGTACTTC
cdr3_aa: CASSLAIEHIQYF
clone_size: NA
v_call: TRBV5-4
j_call: TRBJ2-4
d_call: NA

cdr3_nt: TGTGCCAGTAGTGTCGGAGGGACAGTAGGGAAGAATGAGCAGTTCTTC
cdr3_aa: CASSVGGTVGKNEQFF
clone_size: NA
v_call: TRBV19
j_call: TRBJ2-1
d_call: NA

cdr3_nt: TGTGCCAGCAGCCAAGATTGGAGGGAGGGTGGCTACACCTTC
cdr3_aa: CASSQDWREGGYTF
clone_size: NA
v_call: TRBV3-1/TRBV3-2
j_call: TRBJ1-2
d_call: NA

cdr3_nt: TGTGCCAGCAGCCCAGCGGGGGCGTCCTACAATGAGCAGTTCTTC
cdr3_aa: CASSPAGASYNEQFF
clone_size: NA
v_call: TRBV7-8
j_call: TRBJ2-1
d_call: TRBD2

cdr3_nt: TGCGCCAGCAGCCAAAGACCGGGACTAGCGGGAGAAGCCAAAAACATTCAGTACTTC
cdr3_aa: CASSQRPGLAGEAKNIQYF
clone_size: NA
v_call: TRBV4-1
j_call: TRBJ2-4
d_call: TRBD2

cdr3_nt: TGCGCCAGCAGGCTTAGGGGACAGAACACCGGGGAGCTGTTTTTT
cdr3_aa: CASRLRGQNTGELFF
clone_size: NA
v_call: TRBV5-1
j_call: TRBJ2-2
d_call: NA

cdr3_nt: TGTGCCAGTAGTATTGTCCCCAACTCTGGGGCCAACGTCCTGACTTTC
cdr3_aa: CASSIVPNSGANVLTF
clone_size: NA
v_call: TRBV19
j_call: TRBJ2-6
d_call: NA

cdr3_nt: TGTGCCAGCAGCTCCCGGGACAGAACTTACGAGCAGTACTTC
cdr3_aa: CASSSRDRTYEQYF
clone_size: NA
v_call: TRBV7-2
j_call: TRBJ2-7
d_call: TRBD1

cdr3_nt: TGTGCCAGCAGTTCCACGGGGAAACAGCCCCAGCATTTT
cdr3_aa: CASSSTGKQPQHF
clone_size: NA
v_call: TRBV6-5
j_call: TRBJ1-5
d_call: NA

cdr3_nt: TGTGCCAGCTCACCACGTCAGGGGGAAAGGACTGAAGCTTTCTTT
cdr3_aa: CASSPRQGERTEAFF
clone_size: NA
v_call: TRBV18
j_call: TRBJ1-1
d_call: TRBD1

cdr3_nt: TGTGCCAGCAGTTTTAAGGGGTATGGCTACACCTTC
cdr3_aa: CASSFKGYGYTF
clone_size: NA
v_call: TRBV6-5
j_call: TRBJ1-2
d_call: NA

cdr3_nt: TGTGCCAGCAGTTCCACCGACAGGAATGGCTACACCTTC
cdr3_aa: CASSSTDRNGYTF
clone_size: few
v_call: TRBV28
j_call: TRBJ1-2
d_call: NA

cdr3_nt: TGTGCCAGTAGTGGGCAGGGTGGCGAAAAACTGTTTTTT
cdr3_aa: CASSGQGGEKLFF
clone_size: NA
v_call: TRBV19
j_call: TRBJ1-4
d_call: NA

cdr3_nt: TGTGCCAGCAGCCATCAGGGGGCGAGAACAGATACGCAGTATTTT
cdr3_aa: CASSHQGARTDTQYF
clone_size: NA
v_call: TRBV5-5
j_call: TRBJ2-3
d_call: TRBD1

cdr3_nt: TGTGCCAGCGGCGTCGGGGGGGATGAGCAGTTCTTC
cdr3_aa: CASGVGGDEQFF
clone_size: NA
v_call: TRBV12-3/TRBV12-4
j_call: TRBJ2-1
d_call: TRBD2

cdr3_nt: TGTGCCAGCAGAACTAAAGATCACACCGGGGAGCTGTTTTTT
cdr3_aa: CASRTKDHTGELFF
clone_size: once
v_call: TRBV7-8
j_call: TRBJ2-2
d_call: NA

cdr3_nt: TGTGCCAGTAGTGACAGGACTGAAGCTTTCTTT
cdr3_aa: CASSDRTEAFF
clone_size: NA
v_call: TRBV19
j_call: TRBJ1-1
d_call: NA

cdr3_nt: TGTGCCAGCAGCGTCACAACAGGGCCGGGTAATGAAAAACTGTTTTTT
cdr3_aa: CASSVTTGPGNEKLFF
clone_size: many
v_call: TRBV7-2
j_call: TRBJ1-4
d_call: NA

cdr3_nt: TGTGCCAGCAGTGGAGACAGGGGGGCCTATGGCTACACCTTC
cdr3_aa: CASSGDRGAYGYTF
clone_size: NA
v_call: TRBV2
j_call: TRBJ1-2
d_call: TRBD1

cdr3_nt: TGTGCCAGCAGTGACGACAGGGCGGGCAATCAGCCCCAGCATTTT
cdr3_aa: CASSDDRAGNQPQHF
clone_size: NA
v_call: TRBV2
j_call: TRBJ1-5
d_call: TRBD1

cdr3_nt: TGTGCCAGCAGTTTTTCAGGGGCAGTTGAAGCTTTCTTT
cdr3_aa: CASSFSGAVEAFF
clone_size: NA
v_call: TRBV6-5
j_call: TRBJ1-1
d_call: NA

cdr3_nt: TGCGCCAGCAGCTTGGGGCCCTACAGGAGTAGATACAATGAGCAGTTCTTC
cdr3_aa: CASSLGPYRSRYNEQFF
clone_size: NA
v_call: TRBV5-1
j_call: TRBJ2-1
d_call: NA

cdr3_nt: TGTGCCAGCAGCCTTGGACAGGGTCTGAGCACTGAGCAGCCCCAGCATTTT
cdr3_aa: CASSLGQGLSTEQPQHF
clone_size: NA
v_call: TRBV7-9
j_call: TRBJ1-5
d_call: TRBD1

cdr3_nt: TGTGCCAGCAGCTCGTCAGGGTCCCACCGGGCACCCCTCCACTTT
cdr3_aa: CASSSSGSHRAPLHF
clone_size: NA
v_call: TRBV5-4
j_call: TRBJ1-6
d_call: NA

cdr3_nt: TGTGCCAGCAGCTCCCGGGACAGAGAAGCTTTCTTT
cdr3_aa: CASSSRDREAFF
clone_size: many
v_call: TRBV7-9
j_call: TRBJ1-1
d_call: TRBD1

cdr3_nt: TGTGCCAGCGGCTTAGACGGAGCGAACACCGGGGAGCTGTTTTTT
cdr3_aa: CASGLDGANTGELFF
clone_size: once
v_call: TRBV9
j_call: TRBJ2-2
d_call: NA

cdr3_nt: TGTGCCAGTACCCTTACGGGGAACACTGAAGCTTTCTTT
cdr3_aa: CASTLTGNTEAFF
clone_size: NA
v_call: TRBV19
j_call: TRBJ1-1
d_call: NA

cdr3_nt: TGCGCCAGCAGCCAAGGTCGGACTAGCGGATACAATGAGCAGTTCTTC
cdr3_aa: CASSQGRTSGYNEQFF
clone_size: NA
v_call: TRBV4-1
j_call: TRBJ2-1
d_call: TRBD2

cdr3_nt: TGTGCCAGCAGCTTACAGGACAGGACTGAAGCTTTCTTT
cdr3_aa: CASSLQDRTEAFF
clone_size: NA
v_call: TRBV7-2
j_call: TRBJ1-1
d_call: TRBD1

cdr3_nt: TGTGCCAGCACCCCTTCCTACTCCTACCGGGAACGAAGTACCAATGAGCAGTTCTTC
cdr3_aa: CASTPSYSYRERSTNEQFF
clone_size: NA
v_call: TRBV27
j_call: TRBJ2-1
d_call: NA

cdr3_nt: TGTGCCAGCAGCGTACTAGCGGGGTCGGGCGGGGAGCTGTTTTTT
cdr3_aa: CASSVLAGSGGELFF
clone_size: NA
v_call: TRBV7-3
j_call: TRBJ2-2
d_call: TRBD2

cdr3_nt: TGTGCCAGCAACCAAGGGGGGGCCGGGGAGCTGTTTTTT
cdr3_aa: CASNQGGAGELFF
clone_size: few
v_call: TRBV9
j_call: TRBJ2-2
d_call: NA